This T cell receptor beta chain was documented in a study of T-cell reconstitution after alpha-beta-depleted transplantation in children. This clonotype was recorded a few times. The authors prepared the TCRbeta library with unique molecular identifiers. A single record per CDR3 protein comes from TCRdb applying MiXCR to the PCR reads. The sample contains hundreds of thousands of distinct CDR3 sequences, around 9.6% of which appear only once. CDR3 length equals 14 residues. With 0 bases clipped from V and 2 bases from J, the junction kept 3 bases outside the gene matches. CDR1 is DFQATT and CDR2 is SNEGSKA in the germline V gene (reference sequence).

The specimen comprised PBMCs from the stem cell graft donor, sampled from the stem cell graft. The chain combines TRBV20-1 with TRBJ2-7; TRBD1 agrees at 8 bases. The sequence came from a human donor who donated a stem cell graft to a child with acute lymphoblastic leukemia. The CDR3 DNA reads as TGCAGTGCTAGAGAGATACAGGGGGCCTACGAGCAGTACTTC. Protein product: CSAREIQGAYEQYF.